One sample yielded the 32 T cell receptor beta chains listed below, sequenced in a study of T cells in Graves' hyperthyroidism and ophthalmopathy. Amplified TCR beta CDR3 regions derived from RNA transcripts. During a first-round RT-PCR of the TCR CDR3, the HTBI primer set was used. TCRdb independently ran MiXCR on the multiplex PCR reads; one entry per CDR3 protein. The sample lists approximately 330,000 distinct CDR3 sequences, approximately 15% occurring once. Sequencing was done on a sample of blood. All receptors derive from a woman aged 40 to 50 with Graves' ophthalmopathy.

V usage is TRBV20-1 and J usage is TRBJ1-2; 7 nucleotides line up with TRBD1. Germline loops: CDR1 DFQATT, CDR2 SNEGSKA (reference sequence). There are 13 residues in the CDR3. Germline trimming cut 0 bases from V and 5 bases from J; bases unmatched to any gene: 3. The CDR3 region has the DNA TGCAGTGCTAGAGACAGGGGGGAATATGGCTACACCTTC. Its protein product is CSARDRGEYGYTF.

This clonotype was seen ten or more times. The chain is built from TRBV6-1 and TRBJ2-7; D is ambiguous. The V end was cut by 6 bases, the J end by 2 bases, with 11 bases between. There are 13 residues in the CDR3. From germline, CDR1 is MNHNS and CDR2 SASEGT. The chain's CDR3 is CASRHTSTYEQYF. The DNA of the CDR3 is TGTGCCAGCAGACACACATCTACCTACGAGCAGTACTTC.

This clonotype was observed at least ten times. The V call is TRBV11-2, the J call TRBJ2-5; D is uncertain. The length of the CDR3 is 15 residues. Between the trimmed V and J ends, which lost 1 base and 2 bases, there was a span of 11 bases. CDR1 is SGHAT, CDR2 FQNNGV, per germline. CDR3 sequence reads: CASSLVRGGQETQYF. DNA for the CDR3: TGTGCCAGCAGCTTAGTTCGCGGCGGACAAGAGACCCAGTACTTC.

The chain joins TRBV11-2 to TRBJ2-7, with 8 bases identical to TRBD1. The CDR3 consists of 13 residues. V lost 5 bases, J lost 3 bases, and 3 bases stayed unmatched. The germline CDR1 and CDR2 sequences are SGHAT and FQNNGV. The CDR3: CASSATGGYEQYF. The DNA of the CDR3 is TGTGCCAGCAGCGCCACAGGGGGCTACGAGCAGTACTTC.

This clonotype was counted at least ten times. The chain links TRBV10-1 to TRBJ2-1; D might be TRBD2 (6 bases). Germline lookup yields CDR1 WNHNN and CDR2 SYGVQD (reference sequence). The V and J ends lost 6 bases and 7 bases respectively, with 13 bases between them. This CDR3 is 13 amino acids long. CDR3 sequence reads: CASSYGTQNEQFF. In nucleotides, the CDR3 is TGCGCCAGCAGCTACGGGACTCAAAATGAGCAGTTCTTC.

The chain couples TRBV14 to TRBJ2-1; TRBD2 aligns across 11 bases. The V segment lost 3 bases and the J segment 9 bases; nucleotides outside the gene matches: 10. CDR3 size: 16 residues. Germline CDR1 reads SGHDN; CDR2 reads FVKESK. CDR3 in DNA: TGTGCCAGCAGCCACGTAACTAGCGGGAGCCGTGGTGAGCAGTTCTTC. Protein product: CASSHVTSGSRGEQFF. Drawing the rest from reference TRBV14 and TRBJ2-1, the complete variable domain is EAGVTQFPSHSVIEKGQTVTLRCDPISGHDNLYWYRRVMGKEIKFLLHFVKESKQDESGMPNNRFLAERTGGTYSTLKVQPAELEDSGVYFCASSHVTSGSRGEQFFGPGTRLTVL.

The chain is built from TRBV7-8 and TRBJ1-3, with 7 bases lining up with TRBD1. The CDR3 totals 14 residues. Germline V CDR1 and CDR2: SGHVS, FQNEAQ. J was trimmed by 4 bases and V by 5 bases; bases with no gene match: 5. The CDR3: CASSPSTGGNTIYF. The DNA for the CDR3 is TGTGCCAGCAGCCCATCGACAGGGGGAAACACCATATATTTT.

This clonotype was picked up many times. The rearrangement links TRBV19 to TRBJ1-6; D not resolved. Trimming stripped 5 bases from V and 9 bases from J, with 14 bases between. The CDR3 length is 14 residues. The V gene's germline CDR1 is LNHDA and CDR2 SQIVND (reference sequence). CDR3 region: CASSEQEGRSPLHF. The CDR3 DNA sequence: TGTGCCAGTAGTGAACAAGAAGGCCGTTCACCCCTCCACTTT.

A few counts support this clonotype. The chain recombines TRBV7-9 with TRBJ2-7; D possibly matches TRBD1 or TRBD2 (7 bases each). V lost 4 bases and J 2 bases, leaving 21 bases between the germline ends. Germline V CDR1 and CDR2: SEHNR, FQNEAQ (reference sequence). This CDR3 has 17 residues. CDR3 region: CASSSGQLAGLAYEQYF. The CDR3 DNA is TGTGCCAGCAGCTCGGGACAGTTGGCCGGACTAGCCTACGAGCAGTACTTC. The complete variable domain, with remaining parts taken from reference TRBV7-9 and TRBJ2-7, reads DTGVSQNPRHKITKRGQNVTFRCDPISEHNRLYWYRQTLGQGPEFLTYFQNEAQLEKSRLLSDRFSAERPKGSFSTLEIQRTEQGDSAMYLCASSSGQLAGLAYEQYFGPGTRLTVT.

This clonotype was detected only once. DNA of the CDR3: TGTGCCAGTAGTACAGGCAGGGGAGGATATCGGGGCTACACCTTC. The encoded protein is CASSTGRGGYRGYTF. The V gene is TRBV19, the J gene TRBJ1-2, with D perhaps matching TRBD1 (6 bases). The CDR3 spans 15 residues. CDR1 and CDR2 from the germline V gene are LNHDA and SQIVND (reference sequence). Between the trimmed V and J ends, which lost 4 bases and 8 bases, there was a span of 20 bases.

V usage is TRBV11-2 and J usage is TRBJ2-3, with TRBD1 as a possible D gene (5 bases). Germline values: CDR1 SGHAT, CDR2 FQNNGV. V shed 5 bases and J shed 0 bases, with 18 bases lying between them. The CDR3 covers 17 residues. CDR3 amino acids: CASSPRSQGISTDTQYF. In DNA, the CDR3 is TGTGCCAGCAGCCCCCGATCCCAGGGTATCAGCACAGATACGCAGTATTTT.

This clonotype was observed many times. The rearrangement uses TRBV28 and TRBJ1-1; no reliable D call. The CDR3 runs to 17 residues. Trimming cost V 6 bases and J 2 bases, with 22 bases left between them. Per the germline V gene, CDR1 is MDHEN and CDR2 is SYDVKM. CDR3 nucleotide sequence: TGTGCCAGCAGAGGGCCGGGGAAAGAGGGAGATAACACTGAAGCTTTCTTT. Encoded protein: CASRGPGKEGDNTEAFF. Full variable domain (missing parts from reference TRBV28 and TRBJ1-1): DVKVTQSSRYLVKRTGEKVFLECVQDMDHENMFWYRQDPGLGLRLIYFSYDVKMKEKGDIPEGYSVSREKKERFSLILESASTNQTSMYLCASRGPGKEGDNTEAFFGQGTRLTVV.

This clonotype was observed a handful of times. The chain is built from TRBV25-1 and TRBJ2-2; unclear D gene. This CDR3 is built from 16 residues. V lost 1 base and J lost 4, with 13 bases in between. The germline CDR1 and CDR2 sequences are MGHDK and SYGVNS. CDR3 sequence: CASSEFAERSTGELFF. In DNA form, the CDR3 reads TGTGCCAGCAGTGAATTCGCTGAAAGAAGCACCGGGGAGCTGTTTTTT.

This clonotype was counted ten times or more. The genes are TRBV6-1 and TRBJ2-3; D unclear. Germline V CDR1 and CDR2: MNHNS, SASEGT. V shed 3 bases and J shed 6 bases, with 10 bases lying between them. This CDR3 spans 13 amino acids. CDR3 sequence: CASSDRPGDTQYF. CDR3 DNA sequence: TGTGCCAGCAGTGATCGACCTGGGGATACGCAGTATTTT.

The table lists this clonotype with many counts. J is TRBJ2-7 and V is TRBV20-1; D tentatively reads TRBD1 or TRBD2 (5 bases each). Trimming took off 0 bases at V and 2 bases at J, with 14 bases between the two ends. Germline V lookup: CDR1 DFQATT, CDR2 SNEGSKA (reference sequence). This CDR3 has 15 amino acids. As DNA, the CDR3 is TGCAGTGCTAGAGACGGGACCTCGGCGACCTACGAGCAGTACTTC. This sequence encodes CSARDGTSATYEQYF.

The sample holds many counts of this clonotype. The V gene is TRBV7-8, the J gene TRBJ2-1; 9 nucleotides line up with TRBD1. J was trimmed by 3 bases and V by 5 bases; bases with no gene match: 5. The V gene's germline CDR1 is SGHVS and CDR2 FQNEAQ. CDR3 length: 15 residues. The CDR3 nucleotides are TGTGCCAGCAGCAGCCGGGACAGGGTCTACAATGAGCAGTTCTTC. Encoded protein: CASSSRDRVYNEQFF.

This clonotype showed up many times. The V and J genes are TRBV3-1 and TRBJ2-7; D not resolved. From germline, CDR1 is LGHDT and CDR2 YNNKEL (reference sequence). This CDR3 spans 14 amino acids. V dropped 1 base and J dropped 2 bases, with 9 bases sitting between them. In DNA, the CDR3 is TGTGCCAGCAGCCAAGGGCAGAACCCCTACGAGCAGTACTTC. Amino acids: CASSQGQNPYEQYF.

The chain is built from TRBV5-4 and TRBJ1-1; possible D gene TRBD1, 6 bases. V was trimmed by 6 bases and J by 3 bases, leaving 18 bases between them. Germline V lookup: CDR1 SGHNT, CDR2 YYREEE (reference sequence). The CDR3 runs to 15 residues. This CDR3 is CASTRGGGFDTEAFF. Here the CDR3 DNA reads TGTGCCAGCACAAGAGGGGGAGGGTTCGACACTGAAGCTTTCTTT.

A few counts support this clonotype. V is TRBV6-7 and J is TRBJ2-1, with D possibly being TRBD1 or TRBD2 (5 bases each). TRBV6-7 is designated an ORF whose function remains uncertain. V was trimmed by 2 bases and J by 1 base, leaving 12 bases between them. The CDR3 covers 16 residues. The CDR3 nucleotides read TGTGCCAGCAGTTACCCGAAGGGACGTTCCTACAATGAGCAGTTCTTC. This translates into CASSYPKGRSYNEQFF.

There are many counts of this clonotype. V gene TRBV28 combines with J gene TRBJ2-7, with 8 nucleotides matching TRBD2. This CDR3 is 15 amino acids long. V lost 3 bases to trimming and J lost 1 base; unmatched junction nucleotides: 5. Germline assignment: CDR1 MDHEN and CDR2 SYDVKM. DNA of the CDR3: TGTGCCAGCAGTTTCCCCGGGACTAGATCCTACGAGCAGTACTTC. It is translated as CASSFPGTRSYEQYF.

DNA of the CDR3: TGCGCCAGCAGCCAAGGTTCCTTAGGGGAGACCCAGTACTTC. It encodes CASSQGSLGETQYF. This chain joins TRBV4-1 and TRBJ2-5; D remains ambiguous. The V gene lost 1 base and the J gene lost 5 bases, with 11 bases spanning the gap. CDR1 and CDR2 from the germline V gene are MGHRA and YSYEKL. The CDR3 runs 14 residues.

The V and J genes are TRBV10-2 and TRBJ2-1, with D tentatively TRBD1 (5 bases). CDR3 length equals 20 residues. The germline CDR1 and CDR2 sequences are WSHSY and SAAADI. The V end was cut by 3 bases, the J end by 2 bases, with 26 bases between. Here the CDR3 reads CASSEPTGPSAEAPYNEQFF. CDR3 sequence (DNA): TGCGCCAGCAGTGAACCAACAGGTCCCTCCGCCGAGGCGCCCTACAATGAGCAGTTCTTC.

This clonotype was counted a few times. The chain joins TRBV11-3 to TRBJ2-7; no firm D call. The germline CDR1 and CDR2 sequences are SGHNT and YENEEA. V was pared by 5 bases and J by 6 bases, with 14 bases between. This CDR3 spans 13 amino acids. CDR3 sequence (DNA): TGTGCCAGCAGCACGGGCCTCTGGGGCGAGCAGTACTTC. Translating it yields CASSTGLWGEQYF. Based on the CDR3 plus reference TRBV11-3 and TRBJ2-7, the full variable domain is EAGVVQSPRYKIIEKKQPVAFWCNPISGHNTLYWYLQNLGQGPELLIRYENEEAVDDSQLPKDRFSAERLKGVDSTLKIQPAELGDSAVYLCASSTGLWGEQYFGPGTRLTVT.

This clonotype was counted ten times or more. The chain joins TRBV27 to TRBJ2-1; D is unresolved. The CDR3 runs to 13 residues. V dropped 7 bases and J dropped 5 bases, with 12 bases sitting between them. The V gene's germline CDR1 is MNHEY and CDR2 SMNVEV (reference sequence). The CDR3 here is CASIPSYNNEQFF. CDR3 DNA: TGTGCCAGCATCCCCAGTTACAACAATGAGCAGTTCTTC.

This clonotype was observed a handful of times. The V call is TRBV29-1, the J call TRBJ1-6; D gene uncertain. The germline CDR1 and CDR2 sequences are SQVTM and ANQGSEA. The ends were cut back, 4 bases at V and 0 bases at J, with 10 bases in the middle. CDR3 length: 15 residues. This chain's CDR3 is CSVVGSPSYNSPLHF. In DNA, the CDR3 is TGCAGCGTTGTTGGCAGCCCCTCCTATAATTCACCCCTCCACTTT.

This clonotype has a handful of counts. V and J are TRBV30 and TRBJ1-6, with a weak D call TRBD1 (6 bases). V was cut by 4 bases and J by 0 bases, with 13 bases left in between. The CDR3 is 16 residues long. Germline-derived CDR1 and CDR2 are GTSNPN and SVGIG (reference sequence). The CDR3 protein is CAWTTGTSSYNSPLHF. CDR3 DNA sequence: TGTGCCTGGACTACAGGGACGAGCTCCTATAATTCACCCCTCCACTTT. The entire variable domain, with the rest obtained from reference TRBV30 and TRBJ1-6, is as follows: SQTIHQWPATLVQPVGSPLSLECTVEGTSNPNLYWYRQAAGRGLQLLFYSVGIGQISSEVPQNLSASRPQDRQFILSSKKLLLSDSGFYLCAWTTGTSSYNSPLHFGNGTRLTVT.

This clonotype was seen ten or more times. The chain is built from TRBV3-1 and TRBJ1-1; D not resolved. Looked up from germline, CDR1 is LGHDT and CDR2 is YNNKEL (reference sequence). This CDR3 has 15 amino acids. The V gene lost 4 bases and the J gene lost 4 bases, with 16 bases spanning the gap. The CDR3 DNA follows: TGTGCCAGCAGCCCTCCACGGCACTTGGGCACTGAAGCTTTCTTT. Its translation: CASSPPRHLGTEAFF.

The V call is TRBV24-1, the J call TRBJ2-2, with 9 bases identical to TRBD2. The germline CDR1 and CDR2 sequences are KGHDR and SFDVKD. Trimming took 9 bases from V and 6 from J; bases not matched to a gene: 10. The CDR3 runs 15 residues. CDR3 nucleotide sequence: TGTGCCACCGGCGCGGGGGGGCCTTTATCCGGGGAGCTGTTTTTT. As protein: CATGAGGPLSGELFF.

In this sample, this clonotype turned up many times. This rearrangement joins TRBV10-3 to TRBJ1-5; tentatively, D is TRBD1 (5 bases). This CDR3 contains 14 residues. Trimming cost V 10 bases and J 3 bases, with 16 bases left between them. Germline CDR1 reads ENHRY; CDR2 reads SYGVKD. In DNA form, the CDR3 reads TGTGCCACGGGGGGACGGGTTGACAATCAGCCCCAGCATTTT. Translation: CATGGRVDNQPQHF.

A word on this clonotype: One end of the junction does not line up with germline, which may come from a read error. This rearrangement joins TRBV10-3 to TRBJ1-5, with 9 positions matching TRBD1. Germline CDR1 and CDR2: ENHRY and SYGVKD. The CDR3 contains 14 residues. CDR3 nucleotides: TGTGCCACCACAGGGGGCTTTAGCGATCAGCCCCAGCATTTT. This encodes CATTGGFSDQPQHF.

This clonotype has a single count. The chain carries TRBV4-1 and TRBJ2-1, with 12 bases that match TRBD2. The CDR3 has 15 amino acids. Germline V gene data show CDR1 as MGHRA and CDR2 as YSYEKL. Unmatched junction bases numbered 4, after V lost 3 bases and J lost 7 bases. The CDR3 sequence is CASSQTSGSYNEQFF. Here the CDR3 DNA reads TGCGCCAGCAGCCAGACTAGCGGGAGTTATAATGAGCAGTTCTTC.

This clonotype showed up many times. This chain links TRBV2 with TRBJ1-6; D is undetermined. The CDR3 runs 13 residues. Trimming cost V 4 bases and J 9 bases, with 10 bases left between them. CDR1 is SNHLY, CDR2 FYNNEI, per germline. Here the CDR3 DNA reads TGTGCCAGCAGTGCCAGCGGGAGTTCACCCCTCCACTTT. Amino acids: CASSASGSSPLHF.